Presented here are 22 T cell receptor beta chains from one specimen sequenced in a study of T-cell reconstitution after alpha-beta-depleted transplantation in children (dated by TCRdb to 2016 to 2017). The treatment or condition label of this sample denotes: allogeneic hematopoietic cell transplantation with graft depleted of TCRalphabeta T cells and CD19 B cells. Library construction relied on PCR. The instrument was an Illumina HiSeq 2500. To normalize quantification of the TCRbeta repertoire, the TCR libraries were built with molecular barcoding that relied on unique molecular identifiers. TCRdb trimmed public reads at Q25 via fastp, called clones via MiXCR and kept in-frame beta chains. Each CDR3 protein gets just one entry, which takes the most common genes and DNA from the rows behind it. This sample holds about 490,000 distinct CDR3 sequences; about 10% were observed only once. The ten largest make up around 2% of the sample.

Sequencing used PBMCs, obtained before TCRalphabeta/CD19-depleted stem cell transplant. The receptor set was obtained from a child aged 2-9 years with inherited bone marrow failure, due to receive a stem cell transplant.

The table lists this clonotype with many counts. Compared with germline, one end of the junction differs, possibly owing to a read error. Written as DNA, the CDR3 is TGCGCCAGCAGCCAATCGCACGAGCAGTACTTC. Its translation is CASSQSHEQYF. The chain carries TRBV6-2 or TRBV6-3 and TRBJ2-7; D not certain. Germline CDR1 reads MNHEY; CDR2 reads SVGEGT. The CDR3 sequence is 11 residues long.

Ten or more counts support this clonotype. This chain joins TRBV5-5 and TRBJ2-2, with TRBD2 as a possible D gene (5 bases). This CDR3 is built from 15 residues. Germline V lookup: CDR1 SGHKS, CDR2 YYEKEE (reference sequence). Trimming pared 1 base from V and 7 bases from J, leaving 14 bases between. The CDR3 loop reads CASSLISGSVGELFF. Here the CDR3 DNA reads TGTGCCAGCAGCTTGATATCGGGGTCCGTCGGGGAGCTGTTTTTT.

This clonotype was seen at least ten times. This chain joins TRBV10-3 and TRBJ1-1, with TRBD1 matching 9 bases. The CDR3 runs to 15 residues. Germline V gene sequence: CDR1 ENHRY, CDR2 SYGVKD. V shed 6 bases, J shed 1 base, and the junction held 6 bases outside the gene matches. DNA of the CDR3: TGTGCCATCAGCGATACAGGGGGCGGGAACACTGAAGCTTTCTTT. As protein: CAISDTGGGNTEAFF.

This clonotype has at least ten counts. The chain is built from TRBV25-1 and TRBJ2-2, with a possible D match to TRBD2 (5 bases). Trimming removed 0 bases from V and 6 bases from J, with 11 bases in between. The CDR3 length is 15 residues. Germline CDR1 is MGHDK and CDR2 is SYGVNS. Written as DNA, the CDR3 is TGTGCCAGCAGTGAATATCGGGGTAAATCCGGGGAGCTGTTTTTT. Its protein product is CASSEYRGKSGELFF.

The chain couples TRBV5-1 to TRBJ2-5; D remains ambiguous. The CDR3 is 15 amino acids. The germline CDR1 and CDR2 sequences are SGHRS and YFSETQ. V was trimmed by 3 bases and J by 1 base, leaving 13 bases between them. CDR3 bases: TGCGCCAGCAGCTCGCATAGAGGAATCCAAGAGACCCAGTACTTC. It yields the protein CASSSHRGIQETQYF. The full variable domain, completed using reference TRBV5-1 and TRBJ2-5, is KAGVTQTPRYLIKTRGQQVTLSCSPISGHRSVSWYQQTPGQGLQFLFEYFSETQRNKGNFPGRFSGRQFSNSRSEMNVSTLELGDSALYLCASSSHRGIQETQYFGPGTRLLVL.

This clonotype was seen repeatedly, ten times or more. This chain connects TRBV12-3 or TRBV12-4 to TRBJ2-1, with 7 bases identical to TRBD2. V lost 4 bases, J lost 6 bases, and 6 bases stayed unmatched. The length of the CDR3 is 14 residues. The CDR3 DNA reads as TGTGCCAGCAGTTATTGGGCTAGCGGCAATGAGCAGTTCTTC. Residues: CASSYWASGNEQFF.

This chain joins TRBV28 and TRBJ2-7; D perhaps matches TRBD2 (5 bases). Between the trimmed V and J ends, which lost 1 base and 0 bases, there was a span of 13 bases. The CDR3 covers 16 residues. Germline lookup yields CDR1 MDHEN and CDR2 SYDVKM. CDR3 loop: CASSLFRESDSYEQYF. The CDR3 DNA reads as TGTGCCAGCAGTTTATTTCGGGAATCGGACTCCTACGAGCAGTACTTC.

Of note for this clonotype: A clone one base away is much larger, so this may be a read error. This chain joins TRBV27 and TRBJ2-1; TRBD2 agrees at 14 bases. The V gene end was trimmed by 7 bases and the J gene end by 12 bases; junction bases not matched to a gene: 11. Germline assignment: CDR1 MNHEY and CDR2 SMNVEV (reference sequence). There are 15 residues in the CDR3. DNA of the CDR3: TGTGCCAGCACCCTAGGGACTAGCGGGAGAGGTGGGCAGTTCTTC. This encodes CASTLGTSGRGGQFF.

This clonotype appeared a single time. This may arise from a read error, as a much more abundant clone is one base away. The chain recombines TRBV7-2 with TRBJ2-6; unclear D gene. Germline V gene data show CDR1 as SGHTA and CDR2 as FQGNSA. The CDR3 has 17 residues. The CDR3 is CASSLRRGNSEANVLTF. The CDR3 DNA reads TGTGCCAGCAGCTTAAGACGCGGAAACTCTGAGGCCAACGTCCTGACTTTC. Full variable domain (outside the CDR3, taken from reference TRBV7-2 and TRBJ2-6): GAGVSQSPSNKVTEKGKDVELRCDPISGHTALYWYRQSLGQGLEFLIYFQGNSAPDKSGLPSDRFSAERTGGSVSTLTIQRTQQEDSAVYLCASSLRRGNSEANVLTFGAGSRLTVL.

This clonotype was counted many times. The V call is TRBV5-1, the J call TRBJ2-4; D gene uncertain. Germline CDR1 is SGHRS and CDR2 is YFSETQ. Trimming cost V 2 bases and J 1 base, with 7 bases left between them. This CDR3 has 14 residues. The CDR3, as DNA: TGCGCCAGCAGCTTATTAGGGGCCAAAAACATTCAGTACTTC. Amino acids: CASSLLGAKNIQYF. Using reference TRBV5-1 and TRBJ2-4 for the parts outside the CDR3, the full variable domain is KAGVTQTPRYLIKTRGQQVTLSCSPISGHRSVSWYQQTPGQGLQFLFEYFSETQRNKGNFPGRFSGRQFSNSRSEMNVSTLELGDSALYLCASSLLGAKNIQYFGAGTRLSVL.

This clonotype was detected many times. The genes are TRBV5-1 and TRBJ2-7, with D maybe TRBD2 (7 bases). The CDR3 extends over 14 amino acids. CDR1 is SGHRS, CDR2 YFSETQ, per germline. V was cut by 1 base and J by 5 bases, with 13 bases left in between. DNA for the CDR3: TGCGCCAGCAGCTTGTCTGCGGGGGCGAACGAGCAGTACTTC. It translates to CASSLSAGANEQYF.

The chain joins TRBV10-3 to TRBJ1-2; D is undetermined. CDR1 is ENHRY and CDR2 is SYGVKD in the germline V gene. The CDR3 runs 13 residues. V lost 3 bases and J lost 3, with 8 bases in between. The CDR3 DNA follows: TGTGCCATCAGTGAATCCAGTTACTATGGCTACACCTTC. Residues: CAISESSYYGYTF.

CDR3 protein: CASSLPQAGNEQFF. The CDR3 DNA reads as TGTGCCAGCAGCTTACCGCAGGCAGGCAATGAGCAGTTCTTC. This chain joins TRBV7-9 and TRBJ2-1; D gene ambiguous. V gave up 2 bases and J gave up 6 bases, with 11 bases separating them. The V gene's germline CDR1 is SEHNR and CDR2 FQNEAQ (reference sequence). The CDR3 is 14 amino acids.

The V and J genes are TRBV5-1 and TRBJ2-2, with D possibly TRBD2 on 5 matching bases. The CDR3 is 15 residues long. V lost 5 bases and J 0 bases, leaving 11 bases between the germline ends. The germline gives CDR1 SGHRS, CDR2 YFSETQ. CDR3 region: CASSFAGSNTGELFF. CDR3 bases: TGCGCCAGCAGTTTTGCGGGTTCGAACACCGGGGAGCTGTTTTTT.

This clonotype was recorded at least ten times. This chain uses TRBV24-1 with TRBJ2-2, with 8 bases matching TRBD2. This CDR3 region has 14 residues. V dropped 9 bases and J dropped 7; count of bases not matched to a gene: 9. From germline, CDR1 is KGHDR and CDR2 SFDVKD. The CDR3 loop is CATRAGGYNGELFF. For the CDR3, the DNA is TGTGCCACCCGGGCGGGAGGCTATAACGGGGAGCTGTTTTTT.

This clonotype was seen only a few times. The rearrangement uses TRBV6-5 and TRBJ2-7; D might be TRBD2 (7 bases). The CDR3 runs 18 residues. CDR1 MNHEY and CDR2 SVGAGI come from the germline V gene. V lost 0 bases and J 4 bases, leaving 22 bases between the germline ends. The CDR3 DNA follows: TGTGCCAGCAGTTACTCTGTCGGTGTCGGGGGGCGGGTTTACGAGCAGTACTTC. Its protein product is CASSYSVGVGGRVYEQYF.

The chain carries TRBV29-1 and TRBJ2-1, with TRBD1 identical over 8 bases. Germline trimming cut 8 bases from V and 7 bases from J; bases unmatched to any gene: 13. This CDR3 has 14 residues. Germline CDR1 SQVTM, CDR2 ANQGSEA. CDR3 residues: CSSRWAGGLNEQFF. The CDR3 region has the DNA TGCAGCTCCCGTTGGGCAGGGGGCTTGAATGAGCAGTTCTTC.

The sample holds a few counts of this clonotype. The chain links TRBV28 to TRBJ2-4; 7 positions agree with TRBD2. CDR1 and CDR2 (germline): MDHEN, SYDVKM. The CDR3 consists of 15 residues. V lost 3 bases and J lost 6; bases outside the gene matches: 8. Here the CDR3 reads CASSLYPGRGNIQYF. As DNA, the CDR3 is TGTGCCAGCAGTTTGTATCCGGGGAGGGGAAACATTCAGTACTTC. The variable domain in full, with the rest retrieved from reference TRBV28 and TRBJ2-4, is DVKVTQSSRYLVKRTGEKVFLECVQDMDHENMFWYRQDPGLGLRLIYFSYDVKMKEKGDIPEGYSVSREKKERFSLILESASTNQTSMYLCASSLYPGRGNIQYFGAGTRLSVL.

The chain joins TRBV7-9 to TRBJ2-7, with D possibly being TRBD1 (5 bases). This CDR3 spans 14 amino acids. V shed 5 bases and J shed 2 bases, with 13 bases lying between them. Germline CDR1 reads SEHNR; CDR2 reads FQNEAQ (reference sequence). The CDR3 is CASSARQSTYEQYF. Written as DNA, the CDR3 is TGTGCCAGCAGCGCCCGACAGTCTACCTACGAGCAGTACTTC.

This clonotype was seen ten or more times. This chain uses TRBV6-5 with TRBJ2-7, with 10 bases that match TRBD2. Germline V gene sequence: CDR1 MNHEY, CDR2 SVGAGI. The junction had 4 bases not matched to a gene; V was cut back by 2 bases and J by 0 bases. CDR3 length: 16 amino acids. CDR3 sequence (DNA): TGTGCCAGCAGTTACGGACTAGCGGAGGTCTCCTACGAGCAGTACTTC. Its translation is CASSYGLAEVSYEQYF.

For this clonotype: The junction departs from the called germline gene at one end, perhaps through a read error. The V gene is TRBV4-3, the J gene TRBJ2-5; TRBD2 might be the D (6 bases). The CDR3 is 14 residues long. From germline, CDR1 is LGHNA and CDR2 YSLEER. The CDR3 DNA sequence: TGCGCCAGCAGCCGGAGGGCTATCCAAGAGACCCATTACTTC. Residues: CASSRRAIQETHYF.

This clonotype was seen only a few times. This chain joins TRBV10-3 and TRBJ2-1; 9 bases align to TRBD2. CDR1 is ENHRY and CDR2 is SYGVKD in the germline V gene. The CDR3 length is 11 residues. The V gene end was trimmed by 8 bases and the J gene end by 9 bases; junction bases not matched to a gene: 2. CDR3 sequence (DNA): TGTGCCATCCTAGCGGGGAGTGAGCAGTTCTTC. It is translated as CAILAGSEQFF.